This TCR beta chain is from a study of cytomegalovirus exposure and HLA in healthy donors. Study-wide points: Both high specificity and high sensitivity reportedly marked the classifier's diagnosis of cytomegalovirus status. Cytomegalovirus-associated status was assigned to about 150 TCR beta chains.

Sequencing was performed with immunoSEQ multiplex PCR; in TCRdb, only in-frame clones are kept and a portion is missing. The table lists 200,000 to 250,000 clones, approximately 83% of them singletons. The germline CDR1 and CDR2 sequences are WSHSY and SAAADI. The V and J ends lost 1 base and 6 bases respectively, with 21 bases between them. CDR3 size: 18 residues. Turning to this clone: The antigen remains undetermined.

This sequence originates from a young woman in good health and CMV-seropositive. The chain combines TRBV10-2 with TRBJ2-2, with D perhaps matching TRBD2 (6 bases). Sequenced: PBMCs. The CDR3 bases are TGCGCCAGCAGTGAGTTAGGAGACGGGACTCCCTCCGCCGGGGAGCTGTTTTTT. Encoded protein: CASSELGDGTPSAGELFF.